This is a list of T cell receptor beta chains from one sample in a study of PD-1 blockade in classical Hodgkin lymphoma. The assay was immunoSEQ multiplex PCR, and TCRdb's table has in-frame clones only and misses some. This sample has roughly 29,000 clones, with approximately 85% found just once. The sequencing used CD4+ T cells from blood, collected before the fourth cycle of nivolumab. These receptor sequences come from a human donor with classical Hodgkin lymphoma. Each CDR3 is given with its conserved first and last residue. A D gene is named only where the DNA matches it firmly. Size tells how often a clone was seen (once, few, many) or the class of an expanded clone, and some rows leave it out.

CDR3 DNA	CDR3 protein	D gene	V gene	J gene	clone size
TGTGCCAGCAGCTTGACAATTGGACTAGCGGGAACCTCCTACGAGCAGTACTTC	CASSLTIGLAGTSYEQYF	TRBD2	TRBV5-4	TRBJ2-7	.
TGTGCCAGCTCACCATTTCAGGGGAACACTGAAGCTTTCTTT	CASSPFQGNTEAFF	.	TRBV18	TRBJ1-1	.
TGTGCCAGCAGCACACCTCGTCAGGGTAATACTGAAGCTTTCTTT	CASSTPRQGNTEAFF	.	TRBV7-2	TRBJ1-1	.
TGTGCCAGCTCACCGTTAGGGCGGAACACTGAAGCTTTCTTT	CASSPLGRNTEAFF	.	TRBV18	TRBJ1-1	.
TGTGCCAGCAGCTATTTGGCGGGGGGGACAGATACGCAGTATTTT	CASSYLAGGTDTQYF	TRBD2	TRBV11-2	TRBJ2-3	.
TGTGCCAGCAGCCTAAGACAGAAATCCAACACCGGGGAGCTGTTTTTT	CASSLRQKSNTGELFF	.	TRBV11-2	TRBJ2-2	.
TGTGCCAGCAGTGGGGAGACTAGCGCGTACGAGCAGTACTTC	CASSGETSAYEQYF	TRBD2	TRBV2	TRBJ2-7	.
TGTGCCAGCAGTGAAGGTACACTCTGGGGCCATCAGCCCCAGCATTTT	CASSEGTLWGHQPQHF	.	TRBV2	TRBJ1-5	.
TGTGCCACCTCGGCCGGTAGGGCCTATGGCTACACCTTC	CATSAGRAYGYTF	.	TRBV6-5	TRBJ1-2	.
TGCGCCAGCAGCGATCCGGGACTAGCGGGAGTAATAGATACGCAGTATTTT	CASSDPGLAGVIDTQYF	TRBD2	TRBV10-2	TRBJ2-3	.
TGCGCCAGCAGCTTGCAACCTACCGACGCCTACGAGCAGTACTTC	CASSLQPTDAYEQYF	.	TRBV5-1	TRBJ2-7	.
TGTGCCAGCTTTGACAGGGGGGCACTCATCACTGAAGCTTTCTTT	CASFDRGALITEAFF	TRBD1	TRBV6-5	TRBJ1-1	once
TGTGCCAGCAGCCCCTCCCTTCGACAGGGGACAAACTATGGCTACACCTTC	CASSPSLRQGTNYGYTF	TRBD1	TRBV13	TRBJ1-2	.
TGTGCCAGCAGCTTATCAGGGACAGGATCAGATACGCAGTATTTT	CASSLSGTGSDTQYF	TRBD1	TRBV7-2	TRBJ2-3	.
TGCGCCAGCAGCCATCAGAGCAATCAGCCCCAGCATTTT	CASSHQSNQPQHF	.	TRBV4-1	TRBJ1-5	few
TGCGCCAGCAGCCGCTCTCGGGAGGGCTATGGCTACACCTTC	CASSRSREGYGYTF	.	TRBV4-1	TRBJ1-2	few
TGTGCCAGCAGTGAAGTTCCGGAGACCCAGTACTTC	CASSEVPETQYF	.	TRBV2	TRBJ2-5	.
TGTGCTAGTGGTTTGACACAGGGTGGGGCCAACGTCCTGACTTTC	CASGLTQGGANVLTF	.	TRBV12-5	TRBJ2-6	.
TGTGCCAGCAGCTTTACTAGTTACCAAGAGACCCAGTACTTC	CASSFTSYQETQYF	.	TRBV7-6	TRBJ2-5	.
TGCGCCAGCAGCCCCTCGTCGACAGGGCTTGGCTACACCTTC	CASSPSSTGLGYTF	TRBD1	TRBV5-1	TRBJ1-2	.
TGTGCCAGCAGTTCAGGGGTTCAGCCCCAGCATTTT	CASSSGVQPQHF	.	TRBV6-5	TRBJ1-5	few
TGTGCCAGCAGTTCAACCGGGACAGGGAGAAACACCATATATTTT	CASSSTGTGRNTIYF	TRBD1	TRBV6-5	TRBJ1-3	.